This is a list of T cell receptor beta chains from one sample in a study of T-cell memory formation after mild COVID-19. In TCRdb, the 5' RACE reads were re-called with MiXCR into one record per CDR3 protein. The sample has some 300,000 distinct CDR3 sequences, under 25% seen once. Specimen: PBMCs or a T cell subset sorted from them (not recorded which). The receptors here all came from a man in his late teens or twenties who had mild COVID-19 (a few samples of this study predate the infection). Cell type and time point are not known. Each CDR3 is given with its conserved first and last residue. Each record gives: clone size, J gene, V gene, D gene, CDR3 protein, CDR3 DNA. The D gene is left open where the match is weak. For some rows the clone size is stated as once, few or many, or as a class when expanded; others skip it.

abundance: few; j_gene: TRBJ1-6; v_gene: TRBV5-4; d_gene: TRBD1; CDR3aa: CASSSTGDGSPLHF; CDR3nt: TGTGCCAGCAGCTCGACAGGGGATGGTTCACCCCTCCACTTT
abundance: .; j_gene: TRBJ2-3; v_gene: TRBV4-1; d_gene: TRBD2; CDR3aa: CASSQELAGEDTQYF; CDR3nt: TGCGCCAGCAGCCAAGAACTAGCGGGAGAAGATACGCAGTATTTT
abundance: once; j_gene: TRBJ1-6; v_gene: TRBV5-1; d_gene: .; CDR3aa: CASSVYREVGNSPLHF; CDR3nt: TGCGCCAGCAGCGTATACAGGGAAGTAGGGAATTCACCCCTCCACTTT
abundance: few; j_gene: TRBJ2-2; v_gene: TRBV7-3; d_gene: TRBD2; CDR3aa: CASSPAGGTGELFF; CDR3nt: TGTGCCAGCAGCCCCGCGGGGGGGACCGGGGAGCTGTTTTTT
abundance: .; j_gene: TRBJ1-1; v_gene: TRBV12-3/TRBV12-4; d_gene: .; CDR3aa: CASSLSGFINTEAFF; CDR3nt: TGTGCCAGCAGTTTGTCTGGATTCATAAACACTGAAGCTTTCTTT
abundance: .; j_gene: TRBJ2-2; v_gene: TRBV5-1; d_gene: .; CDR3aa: CASSFKGLAGELFF; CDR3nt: TGCGCCAGCAGCTTTAAAGGTTTGGCCGGGGAGCTGTTTTTT
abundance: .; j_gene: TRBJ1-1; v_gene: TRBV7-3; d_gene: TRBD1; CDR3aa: CASSTTGGKGLTEAFF; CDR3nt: TGTGCCAGCAGCACGACAGGGGGCAAAGGGTTGACTGAAGCTTTCTTT
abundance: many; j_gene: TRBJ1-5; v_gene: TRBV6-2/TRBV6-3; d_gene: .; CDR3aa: CASSPGGQPQHF; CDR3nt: TGTGCCAGCAGTCCTGGTGGACAGCCCCAGCATTTT
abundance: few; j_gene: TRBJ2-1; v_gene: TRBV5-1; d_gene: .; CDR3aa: CASSPAEGGIYNEQFF; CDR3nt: TGCGCCAGCAGCCCGGCGGAGGGGGGGATCTACAATGAGCAGTTCTTC
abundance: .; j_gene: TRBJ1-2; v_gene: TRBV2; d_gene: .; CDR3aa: CASRETSNYGYTF; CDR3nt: TGTGCCAGCAGAGAAACTTCTAACTATGGCTACACCTTC
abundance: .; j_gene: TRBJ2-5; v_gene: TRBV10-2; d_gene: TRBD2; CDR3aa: CASSPPGLAGGETQYF; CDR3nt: TGCGCCAGCAGTCCCCCGGGACTAGCGGGGGGCGAGACCCAGTACTTC
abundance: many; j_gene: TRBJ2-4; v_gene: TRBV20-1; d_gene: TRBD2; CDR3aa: CSAATSAGIQYF; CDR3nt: TGCAGTGCCGCAACTAGCGCGGGCATTCAGTACTTC
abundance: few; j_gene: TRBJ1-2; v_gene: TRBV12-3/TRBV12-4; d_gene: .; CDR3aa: CASSHSGTPRSGYTF; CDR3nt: TGTGCCAGCAGCCATTCCGGGACTCCTAGGTCTGGCTACACCTTC
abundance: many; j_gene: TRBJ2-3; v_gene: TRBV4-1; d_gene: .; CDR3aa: CASSQRPGGDTQYF; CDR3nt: TGCGCCAGCAGCCAGAGACCCGGAGGAGATACGCAGTATTTT
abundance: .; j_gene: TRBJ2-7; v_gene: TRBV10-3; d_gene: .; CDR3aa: CAISESISYEQYF; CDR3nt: TGTGCCATCAGTGAGTCGATCTCCTACGAGCAGTACTTC
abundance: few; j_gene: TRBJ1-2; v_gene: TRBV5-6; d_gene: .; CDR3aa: CASSFLDRNYGYTF; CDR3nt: TGTGCCAGCAGCTTCCTTGACAGGAACTATGGCTACACCTTC